These 26 T cell receptor beta chains were all obtained from the same sample, sequenced in a study of Graves' ophthalmopathy and Graves' hyperthyroidism. Researchers took RNA transcripts and amplified TCR beta CDR3 regions from them. The first round was an RT-PCR with HTBI primers, and the second round was a multiplex PCR. TCRdb recomputed calls from the multiplex PCR reads with MiXCR, one row per CDR3 protein. The data contain over 450,000 distinct CDR3 sequences, about an eighth of them singletons. Specimen: blood. The receptors shown here come from a woman aged 25 to 39 with Graves' ophthalmopathy.

This clonotype has just a few counts. One junction end does not reproduce the germline sequence, and a read error may be involved. The gene calls are TRBV7-8 and TRBJ2-5, with D perhaps being TRBD1 or TRBD2 (5 bases each). CDR3 size: 16 residues. Germline lookup yields CDR1 SGHVS and CDR2 FQNEAQ. CDR3 amino acids: CASTLMDSGQFGTKYF. The CDR3 DNA sequence: TGTGCCAGCACCCTTATGGATTCCGGGCAGTTCGGGACCAAGTACTTC.

There are a few counts of this clonotype. This chain joins TRBV6-5 and TRBJ1-2; the D is unclear. CDR1 MNHEY and CDR2 SVGAGI come from the germline V gene. V lost 6 bases, J lost 5 bases, and 16 bases lay in between. The CDR3 consists of 14 residues. CDR3 loop: CASRFNSVGYGYTF. The CDR3 DNA follows: TGTGCCAGCAGGTTTAACTCGGTAGGATATGGCTACACCTTC.

At least ten counts were recorded for this clonotype. The V call is TRBV7-9, the J call TRBJ1-2, with D hard to call. V dropped 5 bases and J dropped 4 bases, with 17 bases sitting between them. The length of the CDR3 is 15 residues. Germline V CDR1 and CDR2: SEHNR, FQNEAQ (reference sequence). CDR3 sequence: CASSLPPDLFYGYTF. As DNA, the CDR3 is TGTGCCAGCAGCCTTCCGCCGGACCTTTTCTATGGCTACACCTTC.

CDR3 nucleotide sequence: TGTGCCAGCACACTGGGACAGGGAAAATACTACGAGCAGTACTTC. Protein sequence: CASTLGQGKYYEQYF. The V call is TRBV2, the J call TRBJ2-7; 9 bases are a match to TRBD1. This CDR3 comprises 15 residues. Germline V lookup: CDR1 SNHLY, CDR2 FYNNEI. J lost 3 bases, V lost 7 bases, and 10 bases had no gene match.

The table lists this clonotype with many counts. V and J are TRBV6-5 and TRBJ1-2; D remains unclear. CDR3 size: 14 residues. V shed 7 bases and J shed 0 bases, with 12 bases lying between them. Per germline, CDR1 MNHEY and CDR2 SVGAGI. The CDR3: CASIPTTANYGYTF. The CDR3 DNA is TGTGCCAGCATCCCAACGACGGCTAACTATGGCTACACCTTC.

In this sample, this clonotype turned up many times. The gene calls are TRBV11-1 and TRBJ1-2; D is undetermined. The germline gives CDR1 SGHAT, CDR2 FQDESV (reference sequence). V gave up 2 bases and J gave up 4 bases, with 8 bases separating them. The CDR3 runs 13 residues. CDR3 DNA: TGTGCCAGCAGCTTATCACCGTTCTATGGCTACACCTTC. Translated, it gives CASSLSPFYGYTF.

In this sample, this clonotype turned up many times. The chain uses TRBV5-1 and TRBJ1-6; D is unresolved. Trimming took 1 base from V and 9 from J, leaving 14 bases between them. Per germline, CDR1 SGHRS and CDR2 YFSETQ. The length of the CDR3 is 15 residues. The CDR3, as DNA: TGCGCCAGCAGCTTGAGCTCTCCCGCGGGTTCACCCCTCCACTTT. It encodes CASSLSSPAGSPLHF.

This clonotype was counted ten times or more. The chain employs TRBV19 and TRBJ1-5, with 9 bases fitting TRBD1. Germline trimming cut 4 bases from V and 4 bases from J; bases unmatched to any gene: 8. This CDR3 region has 16 residues. Germline CDR1 reads LNHDA; CDR2 reads SQIVND (reference sequence). The CDR3 reads CASSTITGGTNQPQHF. In DNA form, the CDR3 reads TGTGCCAGTAGTACCATAACAGGGGGCACGAATCAGCCCCAGCATTTT.

This clonotype was counted ten times or more. The gene calls are TRBV30 and TRBJ2-7, with no clear D. The germline V and J ends were trimmed by 0 bases and 4 bases, with 4 bases remaining between them. The CDR3 covers 11 residues. Germline loops: CDR1 GTSNPN, CDR2 SVGIG (reference sequence). CDR3 protein: CAWSVGYEQYF. The CDR3 DNA follows: TGTGCCTGGAGTGTAGGGTACGAGCAGTACTTC.

The rearrangement uses TRBV27 and TRBJ2-7, with D possibly being TRBD1 (6 bases). This CDR3 is built from 14 residues. Germline V CDR1 and CDR2: MNHEY, SMNVEV (reference sequence). The V and J ends lost 4 bases and 2 bases respectively, with 12 bases between them. The CDR3 sequence is CASSSLDRTYEQYF. In DNA, the CDR3 is TGTGCCAGCAGTTCCCTGGACAGAACCTACGAGCAGTACTTC.

The chain has TRBV20-1 and TRBJ2-7; 14 nucleotides agree with TRBD2. This CDR3 has 16 amino acids. CDR1 DFQATT and CDR2 SNEGSKA come from the germline V gene (reference sequence). With V trimmed by 1 base and J by 2 bases, 4 bases remained unmatched. CDR3 sequence reads: CSARAGTSGSPYEQYF. The CDR3 DNA reads as TGCAGTGCTAGAGCCGGGACTAGCGGGAGTCCCTACGAGCAGTACTTC.

This clonotype was recorded at least ten times. The J gene is TRBJ2-2, the V gene TRBV18; tentatively, D is TRBD1 or TRBD2 (5 bases each). The length of the CDR3 is 15 residues. Germline CDR1 is KGHSH and CDR2 is LQKENI. Trimming pared 3 bases from V and 2 bases from J, leaving 10 bases between. The CDR3 sequence is CASSPLGTNTGELFF. CDR3 in DNA: TGTGCCAGCTCACCGTTAGGGACCAACACCGGGGAGCTGTTTTTT.

The V gene is TRBV6-1, the J gene TRBJ2-7, with D possibly TRBD1 on 6 matching bases. The DNA end is a closer match to TRBJ2-5, so the J assignment may be wrong. The CDR3 is 14 residues long. Germline assignment: CDR1 MNHNS and CDR2 SASEGT. The CDR3, as DNA: TGTGCCAGCAGTGAACTCAGGGGCGAAGAGACCCAGTACTTC. It encodes CASSELRGEETQYF.

This clonotype was detected many times. The genes are TRBV29-1 and TRBJ1-2, with 9 positions matching TRBD1. The CDR3 has 13 residues. The V segment lost 6 bases and the J segment 4 bases; nucleotides outside the gene matches: 6. The germline V gene encodes CDR1 SQVTM and CDR2 ANQGSEA. CDR3 residues: CSVLRQGVYGYTF. CDR3 DNA: TGCAGCGTCCTGAGACAGGGGGTCTATGGCTACACCTTC.

This clonotype has at least ten counts. This rearrangement joins TRBV6-2 or TRBV6-3 to TRBJ2-7, with a weak D call TRBD1 (6 bases). V lost 3 bases and J 0 bases, leaving 12 bases between the germline ends. The V gene's germline CDR1 is MNHEY and CDR2 SVGEGT. The CDR3 has 15 residues. This chain's CDR3 is CASSYRGFPSYEQYF. In nucleotides, the CDR3 is TGTGCCAGCAGTTATAGGGGGTTCCCCTCCTACGAGCAGTACTTC.

This clonotype turned up a few times. The J gene is TRBJ1-3, the V gene TRBV6-2 or TRBV6-3, with TRBD1 identical over 7 bases. This CDR3 has 19 residues. The V and J ends lost 6 bases and 0 bases, in that order; junction bases with no gene match: 17. Germline CDR1 MNHEY, CDR2 SVGEGT. CDR3 loop: CASSPQGGFLLNSGNTIYF. The CDR3 nucleotides are TGTGCCAGCAGCCCCCAGGGGGGATTCCTCCTAAACTCTGGAAACACCATATATTTT.

This clonotype was seen a handful of times. The chain has TRBV5-1 and TRBJ2-7; the D gene is possibly TRBD2 (6 bases). The length of the CDR3 is 16 residues. V was clipped by 4 bases and J by 0 bases, with 17 bases between them. Germline V gives CDR1 SGHRS, CDR2 YFSETQ. The CDR3 is CASSRGIAESSYEQYF. In DNA form, the CDR3 reads TGCGCCAGCAGCCGGGGGATAGCGGAATCCTCCTACGAGCAGTACTTC.

In this sample, this clonotype turned up many times. This sequence joins TRBV6-1 and TRBJ2-7, with TRBD2 as a possible D gene (6 bases). Trimming shortened V by 5 bases and J by 2 bases, and 19 bases separated the two germline ends. The CDR3 contains 16 residues. Germline CDR1 is MNHNS and CDR2 is SASEGT. This CDR3 reads CASSPFINPSAYEQYF. The CDR3 bases are TGTGCCAGCAGTCCCTTTATCAATCCTAGCGCCTACGAGCAGTACTTC.

Many counts were recorded for this clonotype. This chain joins TRBV20-1 and TRBJ1-1; maybe TRBD1 (6 bases). The CDR3 extends over 15 amino acids. Germline V gene data show CDR1 as DFQATT and CDR2 as SNEGSKA (reference sequence). Trimming shortened V by 0 bases and J by 3 bases, and 14 bases separated the two germline ends. CDR3 residues: CSARDGQLLYTEAFF. The CDR3 bases are TGCAGTGCTAGAGATGGACAGCTACTCTACACTGAAGCTTTCTTT.

The V gene is TRBV12-3 or TRBV12-4, the J gene TRBJ2-7; D is possibly TRBD1 (6 bases). This CDR3 is 14 amino acids long. The V and J ends lost 5 bases and 2 bases respectively, with 13 bases between them. The CDR3 here is CASSSRDTPYEQYF. CDR3 bases: TGTGCCAGCAGTAGCCGGGACACCCCCTACGAGCAGTACTTC.

The chain uses TRBV29-1 and TRBJ2-7; D remains ambiguous. This CDR3 spans 15 amino acids. The germline V gene has CDR1 SQVTM and CDR2 ANQGSEA. Trimming cost V 2 bases and J 0 bases, with 14 bases left between them. The CDR3 DNA sequence: TGCAGCGTTGAAAGCCCCCAGGCTAACTCCTACGAGCAGTACTTC. Its translation: CSVESPQANSYEQYF.

The sample holds many counts of this clonotype. Being one base from a much bigger clone, this may be a read error. The gene calls are TRBV28 and TRBJ2-7; TRBD1 matches at 10 bases. The CDR3 loop spans 13 amino acids. V shed 7 bases and J 3 bases; nucleotides not matched to a gene: 3. CDR1 MDHEN and CDR2 SYDVKM come from the germline V gene. CDR3 in amino acids: CASNRDRGYEQYF. In DNA form, the CDR3 reads TGTGCCAGCAACCGGGACAGGGGCTACGAGCAGTACTTC.

The rearrangement links TRBV6-5 to TRBJ2-1; 10 bases match TRBD1. The CDR3 runs 16 residues. Per germline, CDR1 MNHEY and CDR2 SVGAGI. Unmatched junction bases numbered 6, after V lost 0 bases and J lost 7 bases. The CDR3 loop reads CASSYSRDRGYNEQFF. Here the CDR3 DNA reads TGTGCCAGCAGTTACTCCCGGGACAGGGGCTATAATGAGCAGTTCTTC.

The count of this clonotype is one. The genes are TRBV11-2 and TRBJ2-2; D unresolved. Germline CDR1 is SGHAT and CDR2 is FQNNGV. V lost 7 bases to trimming and J lost 1 base, with 13 bases between them. The CDR3 spans 15 residues. CDR3 sequence: CASIPRAVNTGELFF. The CDR3 DNA follows: TGTGCCAGCATTCCCCGTGCAGTGAACACCGGGGAGCTGTTTTTT.

This clonotype has ten or more counts. A junction end diverges from the germline sequence, so it may reflect a read error. The chain employs TRBV30 and TRBJ2-7; no reliable D call. Germline loops: CDR1 GTSNPN, CDR2 SVGIG (reference sequence). The CDR3 is 10 amino acids. The CDR3 sequence is CAWGGPPENF. In DNA, the CDR3 is TGTGCCTGGGGTGGACCCCCGGAGAACTTC. The full variable domain, completed using reference TRBV30 and TRBJ2-7, is SQTIHQWPATLVQPVGSPLSLECTVEGTSNPNLYWYRQAAGRGLQLLFYSVGIGQISSEVPQNLSASRPQDRQFILSSKKLLLSDSGFYLCAWGGPPENFGPGTRLTVT.

This clonotype was picked up many times. The chain couples TRBV6-5 to TRBJ1-2; TRBD1 is a possible D gene (6 bases). V was trimmed by 8 bases and J by 4 bases, leaving 14 bases between them. The germline CDR1 and CDR2 sequences are MNHEY and SVGAGI. This CDR3 is 13 amino acids long. In nucleotides, the CDR3 is TGTGCCAGCGGGGACAATGGTATCTATGGCTACACCTTC. This codes for CASGDNGIYGYTF.